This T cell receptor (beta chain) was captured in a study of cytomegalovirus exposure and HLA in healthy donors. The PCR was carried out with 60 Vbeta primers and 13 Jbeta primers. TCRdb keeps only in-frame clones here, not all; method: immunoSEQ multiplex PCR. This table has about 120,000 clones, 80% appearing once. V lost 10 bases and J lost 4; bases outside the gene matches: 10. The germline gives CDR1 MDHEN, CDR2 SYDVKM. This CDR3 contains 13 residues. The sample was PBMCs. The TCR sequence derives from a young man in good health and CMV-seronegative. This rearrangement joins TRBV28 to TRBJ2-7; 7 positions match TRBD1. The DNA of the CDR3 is TGTGCCACCTACCGGGACAGTAATTACGAGCAGTACTTC. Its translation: CATYRDSNYEQYF. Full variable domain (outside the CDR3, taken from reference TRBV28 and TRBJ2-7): DVKVTQSSRYLVKRTGEKVFLECVQDMDHENMFWYRQDPGLGLRLIYFSYDVKMKEKGDIPEGYSVSREKKERFSLILESASTNQTSMYLCATYRDSNYEQYFGPGTRLTVT.